This TCR beta chain is drawn from a study of blood T cells in healthy people across ages (dated by TCRdb to 2015 to 2017). Study-level background: Template switching captured roughly one uniquely barcoded TCR beta cDNA molecule per two T cells in model experiments. Age-related changes in TCR beta repertoire diversity were measured in the study by deep sequencing normalized with unique cDNA molecular identifiers. The donors were split into four age groups: young (average 16 years), middle-aged (over 35), aged (about 62) and long-lived (approximately 89). Two additional independent replicas of 1 million unique cDNA reads from the same blood draw were analyzed for two donors (one aged 18 to 30 and one aged 80 or older).

To note about this clonotype: The clone's antigen remains unknown. No base-level quality is on record; no much larger clone is a single base apart.

The method behind the library was 5' RACE. Sequencing used an Illumina HiSeq 2500. A second PCR of about 7 to 12 cycles was performed with a sample-barcoded 5' primer and a J-beta primer mix. A unique molecular identifier was introduced onto each TCR beta cDNA molecule by a template-switch 5' adaptor carrying 12 random nucleotides. At least 2.5 million CDR3-containing paired-end reads were obtained from each sample. The Mint cDNA synthesis kit, primed by a TRBC-specific oligonucleotide, was used to synthesize first-strand cDNA from all RNA. Following uracil-DNA glycosylase treatment, a first 18-cycle PCR with universal primers M1SS and BC2_uni_R was performed on all cDNA. The study's own analysis went as follows. Normalization of each sample was performed by random selection of 1 million high-quality reads, each carrying a distinct molecular identifier. Reads with shared molecular identifiers were discarded instead of being binned into consensus sequences. MiTCR, run with a Q25 quality threshold and the strictest error-elimination algorithm, handled CDR3 identification, clonotype clustering and error correction. A nonparametric unseen species model with Euler transformation was used to estimate lower-bound total TCR beta diversity. The public reads were quality trimmed at Q25 with fastp and then assembled into clones with MiXCR by TCRdb, keeping productive beta chains. Identical CDR3 protein sequences are pooled into one entry, listed with their most common genes and DNA. V and J calls and clone size were set by TCRdb, not the authors. For this sample there are more than 750,000 distinct CDR3 sequences; almost 30% appear just once. The top ten clones comprise 10% to 13% of the sample.

The investigation overall reported the following: The percentage of naive T cells measured by flow cytometry correlated strongly with observed TCR beta diversity. Total diversity estimates from one million sequenced T cells were considered lower bounds and underestimates. Because donor CMV infection status was unknown, age-related changes in expanded clonotypes were potentially confounded. Observed TCR beta diversity per million T cells fell roughly linearly with age, and a significant reduction was already apparent by age roughly 40. Since profiling was done on bulk unsorted PBMCs, naive and antigen-experienced compartments could not be conclusively compared. The long-lived group showed more naive CD4+ T cells, fewer expanded clones and increased TCR diversity than the aged group, suggesting age selection.

Relative to germline, V is 7 bases shorter and J is 4 bases shorter, with 10 bases between their ends. The germline V gene (reference sequence) yields SEHNR for CDR1 and FQNEAQ for CDR2. The CDR3 has 12 amino acids, counting the end cysteine and phenylalanine. The read is trimmed to its CDR3 DNA, 36 bases read in frame from base 1. Systemically healthy Caucasian individuals from Russia, about 38 in total and aged about 6 to 90 years, were included as donors. Ten milliliters of peripheral blood were drawn from each donor into EDTA-treated Vacutainer tubes. Ficoll-Paque density-gradient centrifugation was used to isolate PBMCs, with at least 7 million per sample. Total RNA, at least 5 micrograms per sample, was extracted from PBMCs with Trizol reagent. For every donor, flow cytometry on a PBMC aliquot measured the percentage of naive CD45RAhigh/CD27high T cells. Another study also made use of these data, one on T cells of mothers and their children. As that second paper reports: The donors were nine systemically healthy Caucasian individuals, made up of three mothers and their six children. cDNA synthesis consumed the entire amount of extracted RNA, loaded at around 1.5 ug RNA in each 15 ul reaction. In the second PCR, the M1S primer introduced both the sample barcodes and 2-4 random nucleotides. Over 8.5 million TCR beta CDR3 reads were obtained for each mother, and 2.5 million to 3.5 million reads were obtained for each child. TCR recombination output is similarly shaped by thymic selection in related and unrelated pairs, with a minor effect exerted by inherited differences. Normalized repertoire overlap in related mother-child pairs was always slightly higher than in unrelated mother-child pairs, but the difference was never significant. No persistent microchimeric T cell clones were detected, at a sensitivity of around 100 clones per million clonotypes. To look for features that set related mother-child pairs apart from unrelated individuals, the researchers ran deep NGS to compare the TCR beta repertoires of mothers and children. On average, the children were about 10 +/- 4 years old, while the mothers were about 37 +/- 4 years old. Libraries were sequenced on Illumina HiSeq 2000 with 100+100 nt paired-end reads after adapter ligation with NEBNext reagents. To avoid cross-contamination, the mother libraries and the child libraries were prepared a month apart and sequenced in separate runs. For each donor, between about 450,000 and 2,300,000 distinct TCR beta clonotypes were identified. Naive TCR beta clonotypes were estimated from low-frequency clonotypes matched to each donor's FACS-determined naive share, without sorting.

Recombination linked TRBV7-9 to TRBJ2-5; a tentative D call is TRBD1 (5 bases match). The receptor was isolated from a woman aged 40 to 50 in good health. The material sequenced was blood. The CDR3 here reads CASKETGETQYF. Here is the DNA: TGTGCCAGCAAAGAAACAGGAGAGACCCAGTACTTC.